These T cell receptor beta chains were read from a single sample in a study of cytomegalovirus exposure and HLA in healthy donors. Profiled with immunoSEQ multiplex PCR; TCRdb holds only in-frame clones, not every one. The repertoire holds some 120,000 clones, with roughly 74% as singletons. The sequenced sample was PBMCs. The source is a woman aged 50 to 60 in good health and CMV-seropositive. Each CDR3 is given with its conserved first and last residue. D genes are given only for firm matches. Size values are once, few and many counts, or a class for expanded clones, and some rows have none.

V gene: TRBV5-1
D gene: TRBD2
CDR3 length: 14
clone size: NA
J gene: TRBJ2-3
CDR3 protein: CASSLAGLAETQYF
CDR3 DNA: TGCGCCAGCAGCTTGGCGGGACTAGCGGAGACGCAGTATTTT

V gene: TRBV6-5
D gene: TRBD2
CDR3 length: 15
clone size: few
J gene: TRBJ2-1
CDR3 protein: CASRVWTSGYNEQFF
CDR3 DNA: TGTGCCAGCAGGGTTTGGACTAGCGGCTACAATGAGCAGTTCTTC

V gene: TRBV5-5
D gene: NA
CDR3 length: 16
clone size: NA
J gene: TRBJ1-1
CDR3 protein: CASSLAPTGSILEAFF
CDR3 DNA: TGTGCCAGCAGCCTAGCCCCCACGGGTTCGATTCTTGAAGCTTTCTTT

V gene: TRBV12-5
D gene: NA
CDR3 length: 12
clone size: few
J gene: TRBJ1-2
CDR3 protein: CASVTGWNGYTF
CDR3 DNA: TGTGCTAGTGTCACAGGGTGGAATGGCTACACCTTC

V gene: TRBV5-6
D gene: NA
CDR3 length: 17
clone size: NA
J gene: TRBJ2-4
CDR3 protein: CASRQSQGNGAKNIQYF
CDR3 DNA: TGTGCCAGCAGGCAATCACAGGGCAATGGGGCCAAAAACATTCAGTACTTC

V gene: TRBV5-8
D gene: NA
CDR3 length: 14
clone size: NA
J gene: TRBJ2-7
CDR3 protein: CASSLRLASYEQYF
CDR3 DNA: TGTGCCAGCAGCTTACGGCTAGCCTCCTACGAGCAGTACTTC

V gene: TRBV7-8
D gene: NA
CDR3 length: 14
clone size: NA
J gene: TRBJ2-7
CDR3 protein: CASSPWPPYYEQYF
CDR3 DNA: TGTGCCAGCAGCCCCTGGCCGCCATACTACGAGCAGTACTTC

V gene: TRBV7-8
D gene: NA
CDR3 length: 15
clone size: once
J gene: TRBJ1-1
CDR3 protein: CASSLAGGGNTEAFF
CDR3 DNA: TGTGCCAGCAGCTTAGCCGGGGGAGGGAACACTGAAGCTTTCTTT

V gene: TRBV7-9
D gene: NA
CDR3 length: 15
clone size: NA
J gene: TRBJ1-1
CDR3 protein: CASSTGTRGNTEAFF
CDR3 DNA: TGTGCCAGCAGCACCGGGACAAGGGGGAACACTGAAGCTTTCTTT

V gene: TRBV6-1
D gene: TRBD1
CDR3 length: 13
clone size: NA
J gene: TRBJ2-7
CDR3 protein: CAHGGTGGREQYF
CDR3 DNA: TGTGCCCACGGCGGGACAGGGGGCCGAGAGCAGTACTTC

V gene: TRBV13
D gene: TRBD1
CDR3 length: 12
clone size: few
J gene: TRBJ2-1
CDR3 protein: CASSRQGTGKLF
CDR3 DNA: TGTGCCAGCAGCCGACAGGGAACGGGCAAGCTCTTC

V gene: TRBV6-6
D gene: NA
CDR3 length: 14
clone size: few
J gene: TRBJ2-1
CDR3 protein: CASTPDMFVNEQFF
CDR3 DNA: TGTGCCAGCACCCCTGACATGTTTGTAAATGAGCAGTTCTTC

V gene: TRBV7-6
D gene: TRBD2
CDR3 length: 14
clone size: NA
J gene: TRBJ2-1
CDR3 protein: CASTGTRGGNEQFF
CDR3 DNA: TGTGCCAGCACCGGGACTAGGGGGGGGAATGAGCAGTTCTTC

V gene: TRBV7-9
D gene: TRBD1
CDR3 length: 15
clone size: few
J gene: TRBJ1-1
CDR3 protein: CASSTGQGGNTEAFF
CDR3 DNA: TGTGCCAGCAGCACGGGACAGGGAGGGAACACTGAAGCTTTCTTT

V gene: TRBV7-6
D gene: NA
CDR3 length: 13
clone size: once
J gene: TRBJ1-2
CDR3 protein: CASSLAQGNGYTF
CDR3 DNA: TGTGCCAGCAGCTTAGCGCAGGGGAATGGCTACACCTTC

V gene: TRBV7-2
D gene: NA
CDR3 length: 13
clone size: NA
J gene: TRBJ1-2
CDR3 protein: CASSRGFNYGYTF
CDR3 DNA: TGTGCCAGCAGCCGAGGGTTCAACTATGGCTACACCTTC

V gene: TRBV27
D gene: TRBD1
CDR3 length: 14
clone size: few
J gene: TRBJ2-5
CDR3 protein: CASRETGGGETQYF
CDR3 DNA: TGTGCCAGCAGGGAGACAGGGGGGGGAGAGACCCAGTACTTC

V gene: TRBV5-4
D gene: TRBD2
CDR3 length: 15
clone size: few
J gene: TRBJ2-3
CDR3 protein: CASSLIIGGADTQYF
CDR3 DNA: TGTGCCAGCAGCTTGATAATCGGGGGGGCAGATACGCAGTATTTT

V gene: TRBV10-2
D gene: NA
CDR3 length: 14
clone size: NA
J gene: TRBJ2-3
CDR3 protein: CASSRGAVTDTQYF
CDR3 DNA: TGCGCCAGCAGTCGGGGGGCCGTCACAGATACGCAGTATTTT

V gene: TRBV5-1
D gene: NA
CDR3 length: 14
clone size: NA
J gene: TRBJ1-4
CDR3 protein: CASSLDGAGEKLFF
CDR3 DNA: TGCGCCAGCAGCTTGGATGGGGCCGGTGAAAAACTGTTTTTT

V gene: TRBV10-1
D gene: NA
CDR3 length: 13
clone size: NA
J gene: TRBJ1-1
CDR3 protein: CASSLAADTEAFF
CDR3 DNA: TGCGCCAGCAGTCTGGCGGCGGACACTGAAGCTTTCTTT

V gene: TRBV5-1
D gene: TRBD2
CDR3 length: 14
clone size: NA
J gene: TRBJ2-3
CDR3 protein: CASSSGGTTDTQYF
CDR3 DNA: TGCGCCAGCAGCTCGGGGGGAACCACAGATACGCAGTATTTT

V gene: TRBV11-2
D gene: TRBD2
CDR3 length: 14
clone size: NA
J gene: TRBJ2-7
CDR3 protein: CASSLDLAGGEQYF
CDR3 DNA: TGTGCCAGCAGCTTAGATTTGGCGGGGGGCGAGCAGTACTTC

V gene: TRBV10-3
D gene: TRBD1
CDR3 length: 15
clone size: NA
J gene: TRBJ1-4
CDR3 protein: CAISEGTASGEKLFF
CDR3 DNA: TGTGCCATCAGTGAAGGGACAGCCAGCGGTGAAAAACTGTTTTTT

V gene: TRBV11-3
D gene: TRBD2
CDR3 length: 14
clone size: NA
J gene: TRBJ2-5
CDR3 protein: CASSRLLAGETQYF
CDR3 DNA: TGTGCCAGCAGCCGTTTACTAGCGGGGGAGACCCAGTACTTC

V gene: TRBV6-6
D gene: TRBD1
CDR3 length: 14
clone size: NA
J gene: TRBJ1-5
CDR3 protein: CASSPGTVGQPQHF
CDR3 DNA: TGTGCCAGCAGCCCAGGGACAGTTGGCCAGCCCCAGCATTTT

V gene: TRBV18
D gene: NA
CDR3 length: 14
clone size: few
J gene: TRBJ2-7
CDR3 protein: CASSPQQSSYEQYF
CDR3 DNA: TGTGCCAGCTCACCACAACAGAGCTCCTACGAGCAGTACTTC

V gene: TRBV5-4
D gene: TRBD2
CDR3 length: 16
clone size: NA
J gene: TRBJ2-1
CDR3 protein: CASSPAGGPSYNEQFF
CDR3 DNA: TGTGCCAGCAGTCCGGCGGGGGGCCCCTCCTACAATGAGCAGTTCTTC

V gene: TRBV2
D gene: NA
CDR3 length: 13
clone size: few
J gene: TRBJ1-2
CDR3 protein: CASSENGERGYTF
CDR3 DNA: TGTGCCAGCAGTGAAAACGGGGAACGAGGCTACACCTTC

V gene: TRBV2
D gene: TRBD2
CDR3 length: 13
clone size: NA
J gene: TRBJ2-1
CDR3 protein: CASSAFSGGGQFF
CDR3 DNA: TGTGCCAGCAGTGCTTTCAGCGGCGGGGGGCAGTTCTTC

V gene: TRBV7-2
D gene: NA
CDR3 length: 13
clone size: few
J gene: TRBJ2-2
CDR3 protein: CASSFEGTGELFF
CDR3 DNA: TGTGCCAGCAGCTTTGAGGGCACCGGGGAGCTGTTTTTT

V gene: TRBV6-1
D gene: TRBD2
CDR3 length: 15
clone size: NA
J gene: TRBJ2-3
CDR3 protein: CASRLSGGSTDTQYF
CDR3 DNA: TGTGCCAGCAGGCTTAGCGGGGGCAGCACAGATACGCAGTATTTT

V gene: TRBV18
D gene: TRBD1
CDR3 length: 13
clone size: once
J gene: TRBJ1-3
CDR3 protein: CASSPGQGNTIYF
CDR3 DNA: TGTGCCAGCTCACCGGGACAGGGAAACACCATATATTTT

V gene: TRBV18
D gene: NA
CDR3 length: 15
clone size: NA
J gene: TRBJ1-1
CDR3 protein: CASSPSQQGRAEAFF
CDR3 DNA: TGTGCCAGCTCACCAAGCCAGCAGGGGAGAGCTGAAGCTTTCTTT

V gene: TRBV29-1
D gene: NA
CDR3 length: 18
clone size: NA
J gene: TRBJ2-3
CDR3 protein: CSVEDLGPTSLATDTQYF
CDR3 DNA: TGCAGCGTTGAAGATCTTGGGCCTACTAGCCTAGCCACAGATACGCAGTATTTT

V gene: TRBV11-2
D gene: TRBD1
CDR3 length: 13
clone size: NA
J gene: TRBJ2-3
CDR3 protein: CASSLMGQGAQYF
CDR3 DNA: TGTGCCAGCAGCTTAATGGGACAGGGGGCCCAATATTTT

V gene: TRBV19
D gene: NA
CDR3 length: 16
clone size: NA
J gene: TRBJ2-5
CDR3 protein: CASSTNPGAGRETQYF
CDR3 DNA: TGTGCCAGTAGTACCAATCCGGGAGCTGGGCGGGAGACCCAGTACTTC

V gene: TRBV10-3
D gene: NA
CDR3 length: 13
clone size: few
J gene: TRBJ1-5
CDR3 protein: CAISEQGGQPQHF
CDR3 DNA: TGTGCCATCAGTGAGCAGGGAGGACAGCCCCAGCATTTT

V gene: TRBV5-1
D gene: TRBD2
CDR3 length: 19
clone size: NA
J gene: TRBJ2-2
CDR3 protein: CASSPGSSGGALNTGELFF
CDR3 DNA: TGCGCCAGCAGCCCGGGGTCGTCGGGGGGGGCCCTAAACACCGGGGAGCTGTTTTTT

V gene: TRBV2
D gene: NA
CDR3 length: 12
clone size: NA
J gene: TRBJ1-2
CDR3 protein: CASSVETTGYTF
CDR3 DNA: TGTGCCAGCAGTGTCGAAACTACTGGCTACACCTTC

V gene: TRBV30
D gene: TRBD1
CDR3 length: 15
clone size: NA
J gene: TRBJ1-5
CDR3 protein: CAWSTGTGFNQPQHF
CDR3 DNA: TGTGCCTGGAGTACCGGGACAGGATTCAATCAGCCCCAGCATTTT

V gene: TRBV12-5
D gene: TRBD1
CDR3 length: 15
clone size: NA
J gene: TRBJ1-5
CDR3 protein: CASGSGTGANQPQHF
CDR3 DNA: TGTGCTAGTGGTTCGGGGACAGGGGCGAATCAGCCCCAGCATTTT

V gene: TRBV5-6
D gene: NA
CDR3 length: 15
clone size: NA
J gene: TRBJ2-7
CDR3 protein: CASSLLPGGPGEQYF
CDR3 DNA: TGTGCCAGCAGCTTGTTACCCGGGGGACCAGGGGAGCAGTACTTC

V gene: TRBV11-2
D gene: NA
CDR3 length: 15
clone size: NA
J gene: TRBJ1-4
CDR3 protein: CASSAQGTTNEKLFF
CDR3 DNA: TGTGCCAGCAGCGCTCAGGGTACAACTAATGAAAAACTGTTTTTT